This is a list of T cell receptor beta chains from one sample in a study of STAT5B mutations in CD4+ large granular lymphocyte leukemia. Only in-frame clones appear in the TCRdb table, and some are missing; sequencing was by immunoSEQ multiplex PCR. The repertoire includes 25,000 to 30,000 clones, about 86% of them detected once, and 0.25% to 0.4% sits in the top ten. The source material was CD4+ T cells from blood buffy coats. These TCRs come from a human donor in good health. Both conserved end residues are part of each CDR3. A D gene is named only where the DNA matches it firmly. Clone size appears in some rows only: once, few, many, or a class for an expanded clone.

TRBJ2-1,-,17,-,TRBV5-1,TGCGCCAGCAGCTTGGTCCCAGGCCAAGAAGTGTACAATGAGCAGTTCTTC,CASSLVPGQEVYNEQFF
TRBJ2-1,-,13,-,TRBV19,TGTGCCAGTAGTAGACTGATGACCAATGAGCAGTTCTTC,CASSRLMTNEQFF
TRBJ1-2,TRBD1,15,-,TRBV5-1,TGCGCCAGCAGCGCGGGGACAGCCCTTAGTTTCGGCTACACCTTC,CASSAGTALSFGYTF
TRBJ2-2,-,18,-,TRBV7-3,TGTGCCAGCAGCTTAACGGGGGGAGGGGGAGAAAACACCGGGGAGCTGTTTTTT,CASSLTGGGGENTGELFF
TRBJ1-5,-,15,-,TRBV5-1,TGCGCCAGCAGCTTGTCTGATGGTAGCAATCAGCCCCAGCATTTT,CASSLSDGSNQPQHF
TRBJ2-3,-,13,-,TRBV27,TGTGCCAGCAGTTTACTACGCACAGATACGCAGTATTTT,CASSLLRTDTQYF
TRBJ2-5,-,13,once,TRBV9,TGTGCCAGCAGCGTAGATGGAGGGAAGACCCAGTACTTC,CASSVDGGKTQYF
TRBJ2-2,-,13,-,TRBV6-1,TGTGCCAGCAGCGGGACCCAGACCGGGGAGCTGTTTTTT,CASSGTQTGELFF
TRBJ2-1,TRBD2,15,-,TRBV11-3,TGTGCCAGCAGCTTGGGGGGGAGCTCCTACAATGAGCAGTTCTTC,CASSLGGSSYNEQFF
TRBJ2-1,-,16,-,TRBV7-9,TGTGCCAGCAGCTTAGAGGGCGGGGTCCCCGGGGGTGAGCAGTTCTTC,CASSLEGGVPGGEQFF
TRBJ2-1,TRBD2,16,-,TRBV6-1,TGTGCCAGCAGTGAAGCGCGCTCTAGCGGGGGGGCCCGGGGGTTCTTC,CASSEARSSGGARGFF
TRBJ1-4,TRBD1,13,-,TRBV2,TGTGCCAGGGGAGGACAGGGGAATGAAAAACTGTTTTTT,CARGGQGNEKLFF
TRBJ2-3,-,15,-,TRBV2,TGTGCCAGCAGTGATTGGGGGAAGAGCACAGATACGCAGTATTTT,CASSDWGKSTDTQYF
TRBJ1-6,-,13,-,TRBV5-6,TGTGCCAGCAGCTCCCCGACAGGCTCACCCCTCCACTTT,CASSSPTGSPLHF
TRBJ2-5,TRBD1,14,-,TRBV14,TGTGCCAGCAGCCGGACAGGGATGGCAGAGACCCAGTACTTC,CASSRTGMAETQYF
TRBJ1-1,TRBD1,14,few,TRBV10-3,TGTGCCATCAGTGGGACAGGGGGGAACACTGAAGCTTTCTTT,CAISGTGGNTEAFF
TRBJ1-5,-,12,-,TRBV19,TGTGCCAGTAGTAGGTCCAATCAGCCCCAGCATTTT,CASSRSNQPQHF
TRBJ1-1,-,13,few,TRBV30,TGTGCCTGGAGTGAGGGCCCGGGCGGTGGAGCTTTCTTT,CAWSEGPGGGAFF
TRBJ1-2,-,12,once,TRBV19,TGTGCCATTAACGACAGGCTCGACGGCTACACCTTC,CAINDRLDGYTF
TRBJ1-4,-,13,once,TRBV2,TGTGCCAGCAGGTACAGGGAAGGGGAAAAACTGTTTTTT,CASRYREGEKLFF
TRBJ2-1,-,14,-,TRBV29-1,TGCAGCGTTGAAACAGGGAGTTCCTACAATGAGCAGTTCTTC,CSVETGSSYNEQFF
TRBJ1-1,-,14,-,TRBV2,TGTGCCAGCAGTGAGACTCGGGTAAACACTGAAGCTTTCTTT,CASSETRVNTEAFF